Below, one T cell receptor (beta chain) is given with its context. Its antigen is as yet unknown. The data were taken from a study of shared clonotypes between healthy human individuals. Study summary: Each donor contributed plates that comprised three CD4 naive, three CD4 memory, two CD8 naive and one CD8 memory. Findings and limits, study-wide: Non-shared clonotypes had lower generation probabilities than those shared by all four donors. Sharing of clonotypes among donors was expected to vary with sequencing depth.

The assay was immunoSEQ multiplex PCR, and TCRdb's table has in-frame clones only and misses some. The sample lists roughly 1 million clones; around 78% were seen once. The authors divided CD4+ cells into CD45RA+ naive and CD45RA-negative memory subsets. The clonotype originates from a man aged 18 to 29 in good health. Some clones in this sample may be carry-over from other donors' samples. The sample comprised memory CD4+ T cells from PBMCs. Subset: CD45RA-negative fraction.

CDR3 nucleotide sequence: TGTGCCAGCAGCTTATACGACAGCCGTGGAAACACCATATATTTT. This encodes CASSLYDSRGNTIYF. The chain carries TRBV9 and TRBJ1-3; weak D call: TRBD1 (5 bases). The V end lost 4 bases, the J end lost 3 bases, and 14 bases lay between the germline ends. Germline-derived CDR1 and CDR2 are SGDLS and YYNGEE. The CDR3 has 15 residues.